These 5 T cell receptor beta chains were all obtained from the same sample, sequenced in a study of cytomegalovirus exposure and HLA in healthy donors. The PCR ran on 60 Vbeta and 13 Jbeta primers. Libraries were prepared by immunoSEQ multiplex PCR; TCRdb keeps only in-frame clonotypes and omits some of them. The data hold over 150,000 clones, with 84% observed a single time. The sequenced sample consisted of PBMCs. These receptors were collected from a girl aged 5 to 17 in good health and CMV-seropositive.

The rearrangement joins TRBV19 to TRBJ1-2; weak D call: TRBD1 (6 bases). Deletions cut 3 bases from V and 6 bases from J, with 14 bases between. The germline V gene has CDR1 LNHDA and CDR2 SQIVND (reference sequence). The CDR3 covers 14 residues. Here the CDR3 reads CASSIGRGGDGYTF. CDR3 nucleotides: TGTGCCAGTAGTATCGGCAGGGGCGGAGATGGCTACACCTTC. The variable domain in full, completed from reference TRBV19 and TRBJ1-2, reads DGGITQSPKYLFRKEGQNVTLSCEQNLNHDAMYWYRQDPGQGLRLIYYSQIVNDFQKGDIAEGYSVSREKKESFPLTVTSAQKNPTAFYLCASSIGRGGDGYTFGSGTRLTVV.

The rearrangement joins TRBV27 to TRBJ1-5; D gene ambiguous. The germline gives CDR1 MNHEY, CDR2 SMNVEV (reference sequence). This CDR3 is 14 amino acids long. V was pared by 0 bases and J by 6 bases, with 9 bases between. CDR3 nucleotide sequence: TGTGCCAGCAGTTTATCGATAGGGAGTCAGCCCCAGCATTTT. Encoded protein: CASSLSIGSQPQHF.

This sequence joins TRBV19 and TRBJ1-2; TRBD1 matches at 7 bases. The length of the CDR3 is 15 residues. V was pared by 6 bases and J by 1 base, with 8 bases of the junction left unmatched. CDR1 LNHDA and CDR2 SQIVND come from the germline V gene (reference sequence). The CDR3: CASSGTGAHNYGYTF. CDR3 DNA: TGTGCCAGTAGCGGAACAGGGGCCCATAACTATGGCTACACCTTC.

The chain carries TRBV6-1 and TRBJ2-7; 9 nucleotides match TRBD1. J was trimmed by 4 bases and V by 8 bases; bases with no gene match: 6. The CDR3 is 13 residues long. Germline lookup yields CDR1 MNHNS and CDR2 SASEGT. The CDR3 DNA sequence: TGTGCCAGCGGACAGGGGACTGAGTACGAGCAGTACTTC. Translating it yields CASGQGTEYEQYF.

The rearrangement joins TRBV7-2 to TRBJ2-1; 14 nucleotides align to TRBD2. V lost 1 base, J lost 8 bases, and 7 bases stayed unmatched. The CDR3 has 17 residues. Per germline, CDR1 SGHTA and CDR2 FQGNSA. In DNA form, the CDR3 reads TGTGCCAGCAGCTTAGTAGGTCGACTAGCGGGGGGGGATGAGCAGTTCTTC. This translates into CASSLVGRLAGGDEQFF.